These T cell receptor beta chains were read from a single sample in a study of cytomegalovirus exposure and HLA in healthy donors. Sequencing was performed with immunoSEQ multiplex PCR; in TCRdb, only in-frame clones are kept and a portion is missing. The repertoire holds around 100,000 clones, with 65% to 85% as singletons. The sample consisted of PBMCs. Receptor source: a woman under 30 in good health and CMV-seronegative. The CDR3 runs from the conserved cysteine through the conserved F or W. D genes are given only for firm matches. The listing skips clone size in some rows; elsewhere it reads once, few, many or a size class.

cdr3_nt | cdr3_aa | d_call | j_call | clone_size | v_call
TGTGCCAGCAGGTGGGACAGGCCCGGCGGGGAGCTGTTTTTT | CASRWDRPGGELFF | TRBD1 | TRBJ2-2 | . | TRBV9
TGTGCCAGTACAGGGGGCACTTGGCGTGACTATGGCTACACCTTC | CASTGGTWRDYGYTF | TRBD1 | TRBJ1-2 | . | TRBV6-1
TGTGCCAGCAGCTTTAGCGGGGGGGCTCGTGAGACCCAGTACTTC | CASSFSGGARETQYF | TRBD2 | TRBJ2-5 | once | TRBV11-2
TGCGCCAGCAGCCAAGAACAGGCGGAAAAAGAAAAACTGTTTTTT | CASSQEQAEKEKLFF | . | TRBJ1-4 | . | TRBV4-3
TGTGCCTGGAGGGGGGGCTCTGGAAACACCATATATTTT | CAWRGGSGNTIYF | . | TRBJ1-3 | . | TRBV30
TGCAGCGTTGGTACAAAACCGACTGAAGCTTTCTTT | CSVGTKPTEAFF | . | TRBJ1-1 | . | TRBV29-1
TGTGCCAGCAGCTCCACCGAGGGGACTGGGAGACATGATACGCAGTATTTT | CASSSTEGTGRHDTQYF | . | TRBJ2-3 | . | TRBV28
TGTGCCAGCGCCCCGGCGGGTTATGAAAAACTGTTTTTT | CASAPAGYEKLFF | . | TRBJ1-4 | . | TRBV28
TGTGCCAGCAGCTTAGCAAGCCAGGGTAGCTCTGGGGCCAACGTCCTGACTTTC | CASSLASQGSSGANVLTF | . | TRBJ2-6 | . | TRBV7-2
TGTGCCAGCAGCTTAGAATTGGGCCTAGCGGGAGGGGAATACAATGAGCAGTTCTTC | CASSLELGLAGGEYNEQFF | TRBD2 | TRBJ2-1 | . | TRBV7-9
TGTGCCAGCAGCTTGCGGGCTCGTCAGGGGATAGCTGAAGCTTTCTTT | CASSLRARQGIAEAFF | . | TRBJ1-1 | . | TRBV5-4
TGTGCCAGCAGTTTCCGGGGGTTCAATCAGCCCCAGCATTTT | CASSFRGFNQPQHF | . | TRBJ1-5 | . | TRBV27
TGTGCCAGCAGGAATACAGGGGGCGATGGAAAAGAGCAGTTCTTC | CASRNTGGDGKEQFF | TRBD1 | TRBJ2-1 | . | TRBV28
TGTGCCAGCAGCTCCGGGAGGGGGACAGATACGCAGTATTTT | CASSSGRGTDTQYF | TRBD2 | TRBJ2-3 | . | TRBV7-2
TGTGCCAGCAGCCCCGGGACAGGGATTTATGGCTACACCTTC | CASSPGTGIYGYTF | TRBD1 | TRBJ1-2 | once | TRBV5-4
TGTGCCAGCAGTTTACGCGGCAACGGTTTTGGAAACACCATATATTTT | CASSLRGNGFGNTIYF | . | TRBJ1-3 | few | TRBV27
TGCGCCAGCAGCTTGGTGGGGACAGCTACCTTAGGAAACTATGGCTACACCTTC | CASSLVGTATLGNYGYTF | TRBD1 | TRBJ1-2 | . | TRBV5-1
TGTGCCAGCAGCGTGCGAGGTTATAATGAAAAACTGTTTTTT | CASSVRGYNEKLFF | . | TRBJ1-4 | . | TRBV7-6
TGTGCCAGCAGTGAACGACAGGCCTTGAACGCTTTCTTT | CASSERQALNAFF | . | TRBJ1-1 | . | TRBV2
TGTGCCAGCAGTCCGACAGGGACAAATGAGCAGTTCTTC | CASSPTGTNEQFF | TRBD1 | TRBJ2-1 | few | TRBV2
TGTGCCATCCGACCTGGGACAGCAGGGAACACTGAAGCTTTCTTT | CAIRPGTAGNTEAFF | TRBD1 | TRBJ1-1 | . | TRBV27
TGTGCCAGCAGCTGGGGACAGGACACTGAAGCTTTCTTT | CASSWGQDTEAFF | TRBD1 | TRBJ1-1 | . | TRBV7-8
TGTGCCAGCAGCCAAGGCGGGGGATGGGCAGATACGCAGTATTTT | CASSQGGGWADTQYF | TRBD2 | TRBJ2-3 | . | TRBV5-4
TGTGCCAGCAGCCAAGGGAGAGCTTATAATGAAAAACTGTTTTTT | CASSQGRAYNEKLFF | . | TRBJ1-4 | once | TRBV14
TGTGCCAGCAGGAGTTTGGGGGCGAGTACTGAAGCTTTCTTT | CASRSLGASTEAFF | . | TRBJ1-1 | . | TRBV27
TGCACCAGCAGCTCCATAACAGGGGAGACCGGGGAGCTGTTTTTT | CTSSSITGETGELFF | . | TRBJ2-2 | once | TRBV1
TGTGCCAGCAGTTTAATACAGGGGGGAGGCTACACCTTC | CASSLIQGGGYTF | TRBD1 | TRBJ1-2 | . | TRBV27
TGTGCCAGCAGCACCGGACAGGGTGTGGCAGATACGCAGTATTTT | CASSTGQGVADTQYF | TRBD1 | TRBJ2-3 | . | TRBV5-4
TGTGCCAGCAGTTTAACCGCAGGGGCGAATTCACCCCTCCACTTT | CASSLTAGANSPLHF | . | TRBJ1-6 | . | TRBV27
TGTGCCAGTAGTTCGGACAGGCTGATCACTGAAGCTTTCTTT | CASSSDRLITEAFF | TRBD1 | TRBJ1-1 | . | TRBV19
TGTGCCAGCTGCATAGGGGTAGAGCCCCAGCATTTT | CASCIGVEPQHF | . | TRBJ1-5 | . | TRBV28
TGTGCCAGTAGTATACGGACAGGGGAAGGCACTGAAGCTTTCTTT | CASSIRTGEGTEAFF | TRBD1 | TRBJ1-1 | few | TRBV19
TGTGCCAGCAGTACGGGACTAGCGGGGGACAATGAGCAGTTCTTC | CASSTGLAGDNEQFF | TRBD2 | TRBJ2-1 | . | TRBV6-7
TGCGCCAGCAGCCAAGATTTGGGAGATGGAAACACCATATATTTT | CASSQDLGDGNTIYF | . | TRBJ1-3 | . | TRBV4-3
TGTGCCAGCAGCGCGTACAGGGGGACTAACAATGAGCAGTTCTTC | CASSAYRGTNNEQFF | . | TRBJ2-1 | . | TRBV5-4
TGTGCCAGCAGCTTCTCGGGAGTGGTGTCCAATGAGCAGTTCTTC | CASSFSGVVSNEQFF | . | TRBJ2-1 | . | TRBV11-3
TGTGCCAGCAGCTTCCTAGCGGGAGTGGAAAACATTCAGTACTTC | CASSFLAGVENIQYF | TRBD2 | TRBJ2-4 | few | TRBV7-2
TGCGCCAGCAGTCCGGACAGTATCTACAATGAGCAGTTCTTC | CASSPDSIYNEQFF | . | TRBJ2-1 | . | TRBV5-1
TGTGCCAGCAGTTACCGGGGGGGGGAGCAGTTCTTC | CASSYRGGEQFF | TRBD2 | TRBJ2-1 | . | TRBV6-5
TGTGCCAGCAGCTTCTCCTTTGGCGGGGGGGTACTCACAGATACGCAGTATTTT | CASSFSFGGGVLTDTQYF | TRBD2 | TRBJ2-3 | . | TRBV7-2
TGTGCTAGTGGCTTCCAAGGACAGGGATTGGGAGAGCAGTTCTTC | CASGFQGQGLGEQFF | TRBD1 | TRBJ2-1 | few | TRBV12-5
TGTGCCAGCAGCCGTGGGAGGACAGGTTGGTATGAGGAAGATACGCAGTATTTT | CASSRGRTGWYEEDTQYF | . | TRBJ2-3 | . | TRBV14
TGTGCCAGCAGGGCCGGGACAGACCAAGAGACCCAGTACTTC | CASRAGTDQETQYF | TRBD1 | TRBJ2-5 | . | TRBV2
TGTGCCAGCAGGGTGGGACAGAACACCGGGGAGCTGTTTTTT | CASRVGQNTGELFF | . | TRBJ2-2 | . | TRBV27
TGTGCCAGCAGCCAAACAGGTTATAATCAGCCCCAGCATTTT | CASSQTGYNQPQHF | . | TRBJ1-5 | . | TRBV5-6
TGCAGTGCCATAAGGGGGCATGGCTACACCTTC | CSAIRGHGYTF | TRBD1 | TRBJ1-2 | once | TRBV20-1
TGTGCCAGCAGTGCTGGGACTAGCGGGAGTTACGAGCAGTACTTC | CASSAGTSGSYEQYF | TRBD2 | TRBJ2-7 | . | TRBV28
TGTGCCAGCAGCAAATCGGGACTAGCGGGTTTAACCTACAATGAGCAGTTCTTC | CASSKSGLAGLTYNEQFF | TRBD2 | TRBJ2-1 | . | TRBV5-6
TGTGCCAGCAGTGGTGCCGGGTCTGGGGCCAACGTCCTGACTTTC | CASSGAGSGANVLTF | . | TRBJ2-6 | . | TRBV2
TGCAGCTCGGACAGTGGCAATCAGCCCCAGCATTTT | CSSDSGNQPQHF | . | TRBJ1-5 | . | TRBV29-1
TGTGCCAGCAGCTTAATGGTAGGGGAACAAGAGACCCAGTACTTC | CASSLMVGEQETQYF | . | TRBJ2-5 | once | TRBV5-4
TGTGCCAGCAGCGCCCCGGACAGGGGCTACGGGGAGACCCAGTACTTC | CASSAPDRGYGETQYF | TRBD1 | TRBJ2-5 | once | TRBV11-2
TGCGCCAGCAGCTTGGCGGGAGGGGGCACAGATACGCAGTATTTT | CASSLAGGGTDTQYF | TRBD2 | TRBJ2-3 | . | TRBV5-1
TGCGCCAGCAGCCTACAGGAGCAAGAGACCCAGTACTTC | CASSLQEQETQYF | . | TRBJ2-5 | . | TRBV5-1
TGTGCCAGCAGCCCTAGCGGGAGGGCCCGGGAGACCCAGTACTTC | CASSPSGRARETQYF | TRBD2 | TRBJ2-5 | . | TRBV6-6
TGCGCCAGCAGCCGACAGGGGGCTTGGGACACTGAAGCTTTCTTT | CASSRQGAWDTEAFF | TRBD1 | TRBJ1-1 | . | TRBV5-1
TGTGCCAGTAGTATTCCAGGTTCGTCCTACGAGCAGTACTTC | CASSIPGSSYEQYF | . | TRBJ2-7 | . | TRBV19
TGTGCCTGGAGTGTTGGGACAGTTGGAGCCCAGCATTTT | CAWSVGTVGAQHF | TRBD1 | TRBJ1-5 | . | TRBV30
TGTGCCAGCAGCCCTGGGCCGGCTGAGCAGTTCTTC | CASSPGPAEQFF | . | TRBJ2-1 | . | TRBV7-8